This paragraph reports one TCR beta chain. The antigen is undetermined. The data stem from a study of shared clonotypes between healthy human individuals. Study-level results: The rarefaction results pointed to incomplete sorted-subset sequencing despite large depth.

Only CD45RO-negative cells positively selected for CCR7 counted as naive CD8 cells, so terminally differentiated effector memory CD45RA+ cells were excluded. Every one of the donors was a Caucasian adult that lived in Nashville, Tennessee. Generated by immunoSEQ multiplex PCR, the TCRdb table keeps only in-frame clones and is missing some. The sample has approximately 810,000 clones, approximately 92% seen once. The CDR3 contains 12 residues. The ends were cut back, 1 base at V and 5 bases at J, with 5 bases in the middle. CDR1 is SGHNT, CDR2 YYREEE, per germline (reference sequence). The TCR was taken from a man between 25 and 39 years old in good health. Sequencing was done on a sample of naive CD8+ T cells sorted from blood. The gene calls are TRBV5-4 and TRBJ2-3; D remains ambiguous. DNA for the CDR3: TGTGCCAGCAGCTTGCCGGGAGATACGCAGTATTTT. Translated: CASSLPGDTQYF.